Listed below are T cell receptor beta chains from one sample, sequenced in a study of shared clonotypes between healthy human individuals. Clones were sequenced by immunoSEQ multiplex PCR, and TCRdb holds only the in-frame ones, with some missing. The repertoire has millions of clones, over 85% of them found once; the top ten carry over 0.12%. The sample consisted of naive CD4+ T cells sorted from blood. These receptors were collected from a man younger than 30 in good health. The CDR3 runs from the conserved cysteine through the conserved F or W. The D gene is left open where the match is weak. Some rows have no size entry. The others give once, few or many, or a class for an expanded clone.

V	J	D	size	length	DNA	CDR3
TRBV6-5	TRBJ1-1	NA	NA	14	TGTGCCAGCAGCCGGGGGGGCATGAACACTGAAGCTTTCTTT	CASSRGGMNTEAFF
TRBV7-2	TRBJ1-1	TRBD1	once	15	TGTGCCAGCAGCTCCCAGGGACAGGTGAACACTGAAGCTTTCTTT	CASSSQGQVNTEAFF
TRBV27	TRBJ2-2	NA	NA	17	TGTGCCAGCAGTCCAGGGGGGGGCAGGGGGCGTACCGGGGAGCTGTTTTTT	CASSPGGGRGRTGELFF
TRBV5-4	TRBJ1-6	TRBD1	few	14	TGTGCCACCTCAACCATGACAGGGGAGACACCCCTCCACTTT	CATSTMTGETPLHF
TRBV7-2	TRBJ2-1	NA	NA	13	TGTGCCAGCAGCTTGGGCCAAGACAATGAGCAGTTCTTC	CASSLGQDNEQFF
TRBV18	TRBJ1-5	NA	few	15	TGTGCCAGCTCACCAGGAGTCAATAGCAATCAGCCCCAGCATTTT	CASSPGVNSNQPQHF
TRBV27	TRBJ2-2	TRBD2	NA	16	TGTGCCAGCAGTTCCGTAGCGGGACCGAACACCGGGGAGCTGTTTTTT	CASSSVAGPNTGELFF
TRBV10-3	TRBJ2-2	NA	once	15	TGTGCCATCAGTGAAGGGGACATCCCCACCGGGGAGCTGTTTTTT	CAISEGDIPTGELFF
TRBV28	TRBJ1-1	TRBD1	NA	16	TGTGCCAGCAGTAAAGACAGGGGGCTGGAGAACACTGAAGCTTTCTTT	CASSKDRGLENTEAFF
TRBV7-9	TRBJ2-7	TRBD2	NA	15	TGTGCCAGCAGCTTAGGAGCGGGGCTCTCCTACGAGCAGTACTTC	CASSLGAGLSYEQYF
TRBV5-5	TRBJ2-3	TRBD1	NA	15	TGTGCCAGCAGCTCCGACAGGGGAAGGACAGATACGCAGTATTTT	CASSSDRGRTDTQYF
TRBV6-6	TRBJ2-7	NA	NA	12	TGTGCCAGCAGTACAGGGTTCTACGAGCAGTACTTC	CASSTGFYEQYF
TRBV9	TRBJ1-3	NA	NA	16	TGTGCCAGCAGCGGAGACGGACGGTCCTCTGGAAACACCATATATTTT	CASSGDGRSSGNTIYF
TRBV5-1	TRBJ1-1	TRBD1	NA	13	TGCGCCAGCAGCGGACAGGTAGACACTGAAGCTTTCTTT	CASSGQVDTEAFF
TRBV15	TRBJ1-6	NA	once	15	TGTGCCACCAGCAGAGATCGTGTCCAAAATTCACCCCTCCACTTT	CATSRDRVQNSPLHF
TRBV6-1	TRBJ2-2	TRBD1	NA	16	TGTGCCAGCAGTGCCCTGGGACAGGGGAACACCGGGGAGCTGTTTTTT	CASSALGQGNTGELFF
TRBV27	TRBJ2-7	TRBD1	NA	18	TGTGCCAGCAGTTTGAGGGGGACCGGGACAGGGGTCTCCTACGAGCAGTACTTC	CASSLRGTGTGVSYEQYF
TRBV5-4	TRBJ1-3	NA	NA	15	TGTGCCAGCAGCCAGGATCAGGGTTCTGGAAACACCATATATTTT	CASSQDQGSGNTIYF
TRBV5-6	TRBJ1-2	NA	NA	14	TGTGCCAGCAGCTTGCAATCCTTGGCGGCGGGCTACACCTTC	CASSLQSLAAGYTF
TRBV5-6	TRBJ2-3	TRBD1	NA	16	TGTGCCACCACCGGCTTTGGACAGGGAAAAACAGATACGCAGTATTTT	CATTGFGQGKTDTQYF
TRBV9	TRBJ2-7	NA	NA	15	TGTGCCAGCAGCCCCTCCCCAACCACGACTTACGGGCAGTACTTC	CASSPSPTTTYGQYF
TRBV30	TRBJ1-1	NA	NA	14	TGTGCCTGGAGTGTACGGGCAATGAACACTGAAGCTTTCTTT	CAWSVRAMNTEAFF
TRBV5-5	TRBJ2-7	NA	NA	13	TGTGCCAGCAGATGGGACCCTTCCTACGAGCAGTACTTC	CASRWDPSYEQYF
TRBV5-1	TRBJ1-6	TRBD1	NA	15	TGCGCCAGCAGCCCCCGACAGGGTCATAATTCACCCCTCCACTTT	CASSPRQGHNSPLHF
TRBV21-1	TRBJ2-7	NA	NA	20	TGTGCCGGCCGATTACTGAGCGGTCCGTCCCTACTACAGGGGGGCCACGAGCAGTACTTC	CAGRLLSGPSLLQGGHEQYF
TRBV29-1	TRBJ2-3	TRBD2	NA	16	TGCAGCGTTGAATTCTTGACTAGCGGGAGGAAAGATACGCAGTATTTT	CSVEFLTSGRKDTQYF
TRBV2	TRBJ2-7	NA	NA	14	TGTGCCAGCAGAGCAGGCGGGGGCACCTACGAGCAGTACTTC	CASRAGGGTYEQYF
TRBV28	TRBJ1-4	TRBD1	NA	16	TGTGCCAGCAGATTGGGACAGGGGCTAACTAATGAAAAACTGTTTTTT	CASRLGQGLTNEKLFF
TRBV7-9	TRBJ2-5	TRBD1	NA	15	TGTGCCAGCAGCTTGGGGGACAGGGGGGAAGAGACCCAGTACTTC	CASSLGDRGEETQYF
TRBV12-5	TRBJ2-7	NA	NA	13	TGTGCTAGTGGTCCCGCAGGAGGCTACGAGCAGTACTTC	CASGPAGGYEQYF
TRBV2	TRBJ2-7	TRBD1	NA	14	TGTGCCAGCAGTGAGGGGACAGGGATCCACGAGCAGTACTTC	CASSEGTGIHEQYF
TRBV7-2	TRBJ1-4	TRBD1	NA	14	TGTGCCAGCAGCCCCGGGGGGGACAGGGAAAAACTGTTTTTT	CASSPGGDREKLFF
TRBV10-3	TRBJ2-6	TRBD1	NA	19	TGTGCCATCAGTGAAAGAGGACAGGGTGGGGGCTCTGGGGCCAACGTCCTGACTTTC	CAISERGQGGGSGANVLTF
TRBV6-5	TRBJ2-7	TRBD1	NA	14	TGTGCCAGTTCACCCACAGGGGGCTTCTACGAGCAGTACTTC	CASSPTGGFYEQYF
TRBV5-4	TRBJ2-7	TRBD1	NA	16	TGTGCCAGCAGCCCTCGAGGACAGGGGATGAGCTACGAGCAGTACTTC	CASSPRGQGMSYEQYF
TRBV5-6	TRBJ2-3	NA	NA	16	TGTGCCAGCAGCCGCAGATCGGGGGCTTCAGGAGATACGCAGTATTTT	CASSRRSGASGDTQYF
TRBV5-4	TRBJ2-5	TRBD2	NA	14	TGTGCCAGCAGCTCAGCGGGGGGGCCAGAGACCCAGTACTTC	CASSSAGGPETQYF
TRBV6-4	TRBJ2-6	NA	NA	15	TGTGCCAGCAGCCTAAACGTGGCTGGGGCCAACGTCCTGACTTTC	CASSLNVAGANVLTF
TRBV12-5	TRBJ2-6	TRBD1	NA	17	TGTGCTAGTGGCTCCGGGACAGGTACCTCTGGGGCCAACGTCCTGACTTTC	CASGSGTGTSGANVLTF
TRBV19	TRBJ1-5	NA	NA	15	TGTGCCAGTAGTATCGTTTCAGGGATCAATCAGCCCCAGCATTTT	CASSIVSGINQPQHF
TRBV5-1	TRBJ1-2	NA	few	15	TGCGCCAGCAGCTGGACCGGGACAACTAACTATGGCTACACCTTC	CASSWTGTTNYGYTF
TRBV11-2	TRBJ2-1	NA	NA	15	TGTGCCAGCAGCTTAAGCCTCCCCTCCTACAATGAGCAGTTCTTC	CASSLSLPSYNEQFF
TRBV9	TRBJ1-4	NA	NA	15	TGTGCCAGCAGCCTTTTTGGTGCAACTAATGAAAAACTGTTTTTT	CASSLFGATNEKLFF
TRBV5-1	TRBJ2-5	NA	NA	15	TGCGCCAGCAGCTTGGCCGGTCTTCTCCAAGAGACCCAGTACTTC	CASSLAGLLQETQYF
TRBV7-6	TRBJ1-5	NA	NA	13	TGTGCCAGCAGCCCGTATGGCAATCAGCCCCAGCATTTT	CASSPYGNQPQHF
TRBV7-9	TRBJ1-4	NA	once	14	TGTGCCAGCAGCCAAGGGGTGGGTAATGAAAAACTGTTTTTT	CASSQGVGNEKLFF
TRBV27	TRBJ1-2	NA	NA	17	TGTGCCAGCAGTCACACACCCTCCTCGGGACATCGTGGGGGCTACACCTTC	CASSHTPSSGHRGGYTF
TRBV5-6	TRBJ2-7	NA	once	14	TGTGCCAGCAGCGGAGAAGGGCTAGGGTACGAGCAGTACTTC	CASSGEGLGYEQYF
TRBV7-6	TRBJ2-5	NA	NA	14	TGTGCCAGCAGCTTAGTTGGCAGGGAAGAGACCCAGTACTTC	CASSLVGREETQYF
TRBV6-6	TRBJ1-5	NA	NA	13	TGTGCCAGCAGTTACATGCGGAATCAGCCCCAGCATTTT	CASSYMRNQPQHF
TRBV4-3	TRBJ2-5	NA	NA	15	TGCGCCAGCAGCCAAGATCTGGCAGGAGGACAGACCCAGTACTTC	CASSQDLAGGQTQYF
TRBV5-6	TRBJ2-3	TRBD1	NA	15	TGTGCCAGCAGCTTAGGCGTTACAGGGGCCTATACGCAGTATTTT	CASSLGVTGAYTQYF
TRBV7-8	TRBJ2-3	TRBD2	once	16	TGTGCCAGCAGCTTAGGTCCTAGCGGGATAACAGATACGCAGTATTTT	CASSLGPSGITDTQYF
TRBV19	TRBJ2-2	NA	NA	16	TGTGCCAGTAGTATAGTTGGCAGGGAGAACACCGGGGAGCTGTTTTTT	CASSIVGRENTGELFF
TRBV20-1	TRBJ2-3	NA	NA	11	TGCAGTCCCGGGGGTGCAGATACGCAGTATTTT	CSPGGADTQYF
TRBV7-2	TRBJ2-7	TRBD1	NA	14	TGTGCCAGCGGACCGACAGGGAAATCCTACGAGCAGTACTTC	CASGPTGKSYEQYF
TRBV5-6	TRBJ1-4	NA	few	14	TGTGCCAGCAGCTTTGCGGGGGGTGGTGAAAAACTGTTTTTT	CASSFAGGGEKLFF
TRBV6-1	TRBJ2-7	NA	NA	14	TGTGCCAGCAGTGAACAGACAGGCTTTATGGAGCAGTACTTC	CASSEQTGFMEQYF
TRBV10-3	TRBJ1-5	NA	NA	12	TGTGCCATCAGTGAAGAGAACCAGCCCCAGCATTTT	CAISEENQPQHF